What follows is one T cell receptor beta chain and its context. Its cognate antigen is unknown. This record comes from a study of identical twins. General study findings and limits: The models systematically underestimated how much out-of-frame TCR alpha was shared in monozygotic twins. Potential partial confounding of zero-insertion analyses by invariant MAIT and iNKT cells was noted.

MiXCR, run by TCRdb on the 5' RACE reads, gives a single entry per CDR3 protein. There are about 700,000 distinct CDR3 sequences in the sample; 8.5% to 9.5% occur only once, and 0.8% to 1% lies in the top ten. Germline lookup yields CDR1 SGHDT and CDR2 YYEEEE. The CDR3 consists of 13 residues. The germline V and J ends were trimmed by 0 bases and 8 bases, with 11 bases remaining between them. This sample also appeared in a second study, on yellow fever vaccine responses in identical twins. Turning to that study: Each twin's T cell response to the vaccine was reported to look partly convergent and partly personalized.

The TCR originated in a woman between 18 and 29 years old in good health. V and J are TRBV5-6 and TRBJ1-2, with D tentatively TRBD1 (6 bases). The sequenced material came from PBMCs. CDR3 nucleotide sequence: TGTGCCAGCAGCTTGGGCGTCGGGACAGGCTACACCTTC. Its translation: CASSLGVGTGYTF.